This T cell receptor beta chain originates from a study of PD-L1 blockade in urothelial cancer. CDR3 size: 16 residues. V lost 6 bases and J lost 3; bases outside the gene matches: 8. In germline, CDR1 is MDHEN, CDR2 SYDVKM. Sequencing was performed with immunoSEQ multiplex PCR; in TCRdb, only in-frame clones are kept and a portion is missing. The sample yields some 71,000 clones, approximately 86% seen once. This sample's time point: pretreatment peripheral blood. This receptor was taken from a man in his forties with urothelial cancer. Sequencing used PBMCs, obtained around atezolizumab (anti-PD-L1) treatment. V gene TRBV28 combines with J gene TRBJ2-4, with 10 bases fitting TRBD1. CDR3 nucleotide sequence: TGTGCCAGCAGCTCACCCGGGACAGGGGTCAAAAACATTCAGTACTTC. Translating gives CASSSPGTGVKNIQYF. Based on the CDR3 plus reference TRBV28 and TRBJ2-4, the full variable domain is DVKVTQSSRYLVKRTGEKVFLECVQDMDHENMFWYRQDPGLGLRLIYFSYDVKMKEKGDIPEGYSVSREKKERFSLILESASTNQTSMYLCASSSPGTGVKNIQYFGAGTRLSVL.